This TCR beta chain was sequenced during a study of blood T cell repertoires in COVID-19. Study summary: Samples of COVID-19 (acute and convalescent) were obtained from the United States, Italy and Spain. T cells, B-cell-depleted T cells, or PBMCs provided the cDNA or gDNA that served as material.

V lost 2 bases, J lost 3 bases, and 4 bases stayed unmatched. Germline CDR1 and CDR2: MNHEY and SMNVEV (reference sequence). The CDR3 sequence is 15 residues long. Original processing notes: Estimation of nucleated cell counts was performed using reference gene primer amplification. Profiled with immunoSEQ multiplex PCR; TCRdb holds only in-frame clones, not every one. V, J and clone size derive from that table, while D and trimming were established from the DNA sequence. This table has roughly 140,000 clones, 80% to 90% appearing once. Input material: peripheral blood. The V and J genes are TRBV27 and TRBJ2-5, with TRBD2 matching 9 bases. The receptor was derived from a man in his sixties or seventies with acute or convalescent COVID-19. DNA for the CDR3: TGTGCCAGCAGTTTAGGGCCTAGCGGGGAAGAGACCCAGTACTTC. This encodes CASSLGPSGEETQYF.